These 21 T cell receptor beta chains were all obtained from the same sample, sequenced in a study of blood T cell repertoires in COVID-19. TCRdb's copy holds only in-frame clones and misses some; the assay was immunoSEQ multiplex PCR. The table has 130,000 to 150,000 clones, 80% to 85% seen once. What was sequenced was PBMCs or T cells enriched from blood (not recorded which). The receptors shown here come from a woman in her forties or fifties who had been exposed to COVID-19.

This chain joins TRBV7-2 and TRBJ2-2, with TRBD2 matching 15 bases. Germline CDR1 is SGHTA and CDR2 is FQGNSA. V shed 4 bases and J 4 bases; nucleotides not matched to a gene: 7. The CDR3 extends over 18 amino acids. The CDR3 region is CASSSRTSGGAGTGELFF. For the CDR3, the DNA is TGTGCCAGCAGCTCTCGGACTAGCGGGGGGGCGGGCACCGGGGAGCTGTTTTTT.

V and J are TRBV9 and TRBJ2-1; D ambiguous. From germline, CDR1 is SGDLS and CDR2 YYNGEE. V was shortened by 4 bases and J by 6 bases, with 20 bases between the two germline ends. This CDR3 has 16 residues. The CDR3 sequence: CASSYQDTLLGNEQFF. CDR3 nucleotides: TGTGCCAGCAGCTACCAAGACACCCTACTCGGCAATGAGCAGTTCTTC. The variable domain in full, completed from reference TRBV9 and TRBJ2-1, reads DSGVTQTPKHLITATGQRVTLRCSPRSGDLSVYWYQQSLDQGLQFLIQYYNGEERAKGNILERFSAQQFPDLHSELNLSSLELGDSALYFCASSYQDTLLGNEQFFGPGTRLTVL.

Notes on this clone: Other DNA sequences from this sample encode an identical CDR3 as well. The chain links TRBV27 to TRBJ2-7; TRBD1 might be the D (6 bases). The CDR3 is made up of 13 amino acids. V was clipped by 3 bases and J by 6 bases, with 12 bases between them. Germline-derived CDR1 and CDR2 are MNHEY and SMNVEV (reference sequence). The CDR3 DNA follows: TGTGCCAGCAGTTTGTCCAGGGGTGGCGAGCAGTACTTC. It codes for CASSLSRGGEQYF.

The CDR3 sequence is CASSTQGPSGPQHF. The CDR3 bases are TGTGCCAGCAGCACGCAGGGGCCATCTGGGCCCCAGCATTTT. This chain links TRBV7-2 with TRBJ1-5; D is possibly TRBD1 (6 bases). The V end lost 5 bases, the J end lost 9 bases, and 17 bases lay between the germline ends. There are 14 residues in the CDR3. Germline V gives CDR1 SGHTA, CDR2 FQGNSA.

V is TRBV5-1 and J is TRBJ1-3; 7 bases line up with TRBD1. V trimming: 3 bases; J trimming: 0 bases; junction bases outside the gene matches: 9. Per the germline V gene, CDR1 is SGHRS and CDR2 is YFSETQ. This CDR3 comprises 17 residues. The CDR3: CASSSITGASSGNTIYF. CDR3 sequence (DNA): TGCGCCAGCAGCTCAATCACAGGGGCCTCCTCTGGAAACACCATATATTTT. Looking up the rest from reference TRBV5-1 and TRBJ1-3 gives the full variable domain: KAGVTQTPRYLIKTRGQQVTLSCSPISGHRSVSWYQQTPGQGLQFLFEYFSETQRNKGNFPGRFSGRQFSNSRSEMNVSTLELGDSALYLCASSSITGASSGNTIYFGEGSWLTVV.

The rearrangement uses TRBV10-3 and TRBJ2-5; a weak D match, TRBD1 (7 bases). V lost 6 bases and J lost 5, with 16 bases in between. Germline CDR1 ENHRY, CDR2 SYGVKD. This CDR3 spans 14 amino acids. The CDR3 loop is CAIRPDREVETQYF. CDR3 bases: TGTGCCATCAGACCCGACAGGGAGGTGGAGACCCAGTACTTC.

The rearrangement joins TRBV12-3 or TRBV12-4 to TRBJ2-7; 8 nucleotides line up with TRBD1. V shed 3 bases and J 6 bases; nucleotides not matched to a gene: 4. This CDR3 spans 13 amino acids. The CDR3 sequence: CASSLQGAGEQYF. CDR3 DNA: TGTGCCAGCAGTTTGCAGGGGGCCGGCGAGCAGTACTTC.

This chain joins TRBV6-5 and TRBJ1-2; D possibly corresponds to TRBD1 (6 bases). V dropped 4 bases and J dropped 4 bases, with 10 bases sitting between them. The CDR3 totals 13 residues. The germline V gene encodes CDR1 MNHEY and CDR2 SVGAGI. The CDR3 protein is CASSSGQRYGYTF. CDR3 bases: TGTGCCAGCAGTTCGGGACAACGCTATGGCTACACCTTC.

This chain links TRBV11-1 with TRBJ2-1; D might be TRBD2 (6 bases). The ends were cut back, 5 bases at V and 10 bases at J, with 12 bases in the middle. Germline CDR1 is SGHAT and CDR2 is FQDESV (reference sequence). The CDR3 runs to 12 residues. CDR3 bases: TGTGCCAGCAGCGGGACTTCCCTCGAGCAGTTCTTC. It specifies CASSGTSLEQFF.

The chain has TRBV5-1 and TRBJ2-7; possibly TRBD1 for D (6 bases). Deletions cut 4 bases from V and 0 bases from J, with 17 bases between. Germline V gives CDR1 SGHRS, CDR2 YFSETQ. This CDR3 has 16 residues. The chain's CDR3 is CASSPTTTGLSYEQYF. Written as DNA, the CDR3 is TGCGCCAGCAGCCCAACTACGACAGGTCTCTCCTACGAGCAGTACTTC.

The chain joins TRBV14 to TRBJ2-1; 10 bases agree with TRBD2. Germline V gives CDR1 SGHDN, CDR2 FVKESK. This CDR3 is 16 amino acids long. J gave up 5 bases and V 1 base, and 5 bases lay outside the gene matches. CDR3 bases: TGTGCCAGCAGCCAAGCGGGACTAGCGAGGAACAATGAGCAGTTCTTC. Amino acid sequence: CASSQAGLARNNEQFF.

This clone showed up just once. The chain links TRBV29-1 to TRBJ1-4; 7 bases fit TRBD1. Germline V gene lookup returns CDR1 SQVTM and CDR2 ANQGSEA. V trimming: 7 bases; J trimming: 7 bases; junction bases outside the gene matches: 3. The CDR3 sequence is 11 residues long. The CDR3 spells CSGRTGEKLFF. CDR3 bases: TGCAGCGGAAGGACAGGTGAAAAACTGTTTTTT.

The rearrangement uses TRBV14 and TRBJ1-6; the D is unclear. Germline CDR1 reads SGHDN; CDR2 reads FVKESK. Trimming took 8 bases from V and 9 from J, leaving 14 bases between them. This CDR3 contains 13 residues. The CDR3 coding sequence is TGTGCCAGCGGAAAGTTGAGGGCTTCACCCCTCCACTTT. As protein: CASGKLRASPLHF.

This chain links TRBV19 with TRBJ2-7; 11 bases are a match to TRBD1. Unmatched junction bases numbered 7, after V lost 6 bases and J lost 0 bases. CDR3 size: 16 residues. The germline V gene encodes CDR1 LNHDA and CDR2 SQIVND (reference sequence). CDR3 in amino acids: CASRRSGTGGSYEQYF. For the CDR3, the DNA is TGTGCCAGTAGGAGATCCGGGACAGGGGGCTCCTACGAGCAGTACTTC.

The chain has TRBV11-2 and TRBJ1-4; TRBD1 matches 10 bases. Germline V gene lookup returns CDR1 SGHAT and CDR2 FQNNGV. This CDR3 is built from 16 residues. Germline trimming cut 6 bases from V and 3 bases from J; bases unmatched to any gene: 7. CDR3: CASRGGQGWSNEKLFF. CDR3 nucleotide sequence: TGTGCCAGCAGAGGGGGACAGGGGTGGTCTAATGAAAAACTGTTTTTT. The full variable domain, rest sourced from reference TRBV11-2 and TRBJ1-4, is EAGVAQSPRYKIIEKRQSVAFWCNPISGHATLYWYQQILGQGPKLLIQFQNNGVVDDSQLPKDRFSAERLKGVDSTLKIQPAKLEDSAVYLCASRGGQGWSNEKLFFGSGTQLSVL.

A note on this clone: At one end the junction does not follow the germline gene, possibly because of a read error. The V call is TRBV7-7, the J call TRBJ2-2; 13 positions agree with TRBD2. This CDR3 is built from 16 residues. Germline V gene data show CDR1 as SSHAT and CDR2 as FNYEAQ (reference sequence). CDR3 loop: CASSLEGTSGAGELFF. Written as DNA, the CDR3 is TGTGCTAGCAGCTTAGAGGGGACTAGCGGGGCCGGGGAGCTGTTTTTT.

This sequence joins TRBV5-1 and TRBJ2-1, with D perhaps TRBD2 (5 bases). Trimming took 6 bases from V and 10 from J, leaving 17 bases between them. CDR3 size: 13 residues. CDR1 is SGHRS, CDR2 YFSETQ, per germline. CDR3 sequence (DNA): TGCGCCAGCAACGCCTCGAGGGTACCCGAGCAGTTCTTC. Its translation is CASNASRVPEQFF.

This clone was seen more than once but under ten times. The rearrangement joins TRBV5-4 to TRBJ2-1, with 7 positions matching TRBD2. Germline CDR1 and CDR2: SGHNT and YYREEE (reference sequence). The junction had 9 bases not matched to a gene; V was cut back by 3 bases and J by 3 bases. The CDR3 is 16 amino acids. The chain's CDR3 is CASSSGLEIYYNEQFF. In DNA form, the CDR3 reads TGTGCCAGCAGCTCCGGACTAGAGATTTACTACAATGAGCAGTTCTTC.

The chain couples TRBV5-1 to TRBJ1-1; tentative D call: TRBD1 (6 bases). The germline V and J ends were trimmed by 0 bases and 3 bases, with 24 bases remaining between them. Per the germline V gene, CDR1 is SGHRS and CDR2 is YFSETQ. CDR3 size: 19 residues. The CDR3 DNA reads TGCGCCAGCAGCTTGGAAGGGCGGGGGGCCGTGAATCCGGACACTGAAGCTTTCTTT. Protein product: CASSLEGRGAVNPDTEAFF.

The chain employs TRBV5-1 and TRBJ2-1; tentatively, D is TRBD1 (6 bases). Germline V gene data show CDR1 as SGHRS and CDR2 as YFSETQ. This CDR3 is built from 14 residues. V was cut by 4 bases and J by 6 bases, with 14 bases left in between. CDR3 residues: CASSQLGTPNEQFF. The CDR3 nucleotides read TGCGCCAGCAGCCAACTCGGGACACCCAATGAGCAGTTCTTC.

The chain couples TRBV27 to TRBJ2-1; 12 bases match TRBD2. The CDR3 consists of 15 residues. CDR1 is MNHEY, CDR2 SMNVEV, per germline (reference sequence). V dropped 5 bases and J dropped 6; count of bases not matched to a gene: 5. CDR3 nucleotides: TGTGCCAGCAGTCCCCTAGCGGGAGGGCTCAATGAGCAGTTCTTC. It translates to CASSPLAGGLNEQFF.